Listed below are T cell receptor beta chains from one sample, sequenced in a study of T cells in Graves' hyperthyroidism and ophthalmopathy. TCRdb re-derived calls from the multiplex PCR reads in MiXCR, one entry per CDR3 protein. The sample shows about 160,000 distinct CDR3 sequences, 9.4% of them seen only once. Sequenced sample: blood. These receptors originate from a woman aged 18-29 years with Graves' hyperthyroidism that later progressed to Graves' ophthalmopathy. CDR3s leave out the opening cysteine and the closing phenylalanine or tryptophan. Each record gives: CDR3 length, V gene, J gene, CDR3 protein.

CDR3 length: 11; V gene: TRBV12-3/TRBV12-4; J gene: TRBJ1-5; CDR3 protein: ASRRTGDQPQH
CDR3 length: 13; V gene: TRBV18; J gene: TRBJ1-6; CDR3 protein: ASSPSGGYNSPLH
CDR3 length: 15; V gene: TRBV18; J gene: TRBJ2-7; CDR3 protein: ASSPFPLAGVSYEQY
CDR3 length: 12; V gene: TRBV7-2; J gene: TRBJ1-5; CDR3 protein: ASSLGLGNQPQH
CDR3 length: 11; V gene: TRBV10-2; J gene: TRBJ2-2; CDR3 protein: AGRQGATGELF
CDR3 length: 11; V gene: TRBV14; J gene: TRBJ1-2; CDR3 protein: ASSQGRLDGYT
CDR3 length: 14; V gene: TRBV19; J gene: TRBJ2-5; CDR3 protein: ASSIGRTRRRETQY
CDR3 length: 8; V gene: TRBV29-1; J gene: TRBJ2-1; CDR3 protein: SVEGNEQF
CDR3 length: 9; V gene: TRBV12-3/TRBV12-4; J gene: TRBJ2-5; CDR3 protein: ASSPGSAQY
CDR3 length: 11; V gene: TRBV7-9; J gene: TRBJ2-1; CDR3 protein: ASSLLRRAEQF
CDR3 length: 11; V gene: TRBV7-8; J gene: TRBJ1-5; CDR3 protein: ASNSDSNQPQH
CDR3 length: 14; V gene: TRBV3-1; J gene: TRBJ1-1; CDR3 protein: ASSQDHGRGGTEAF
CDR3 length: 11; V gene: TRBV7-2; J gene: TRBJ2-1; CDR3 protein: ASSTRGGNEQF
CDR3 length: 10; V gene: TRBV2; J gene: TRBJ1-2; CDR3 protein: ASSRDTYGYT
CDR3 length: 12; V gene: TRBV11-2; J gene: TRBJ2-3; CDR3 protein: ASSLSGHTDTQY
CDR3 length: 13; V gene: TRBV18; J gene: TRBJ2-2; CDR3 protein: ASSPRLPNTGELF
CDR3 length: 11; V gene: TRBV29-1; J gene: TRBJ1-1; CDR3 protein: SVPRDMNTEAF
CDR3 length: 12; V gene: TRBV3-1; J gene: TRBJ2-2; CDR3 protein: ASAGGGNTGELF
CDR3 length: 11; V gene: TRBV28; J gene: TRBJ1-3; CDR3 protein: ASRFTSGNTIY
CDR3 length: 13; V gene: TRBV7-9; J gene: TRBJ2-3; CDR3 protein: ASSLAASGRNTQY
CDR3 length: 13; V gene: TRBV27; J gene: TRBJ2-3; CDR3 protein: ASSTARLRTDTQY
CDR3 length: 13; V gene: TRBV27; J gene: TRBJ2-7; CDR3 protein: ASSDVRTRVYEQY
CDR3 length: 14; V gene: TRBV11-2; J gene: TRBJ2-5; CDR3 protein: ASSLQATSGQETQY
CDR3 length: 10; V gene: TRBV5-4; J gene: TRBJ2-3; CDR3 protein: ASSSSADTQY
CDR3 length: 13; V gene: TRBV5-4; J gene: TRBJ2-2; CDR3 protein: ASSLVLGGTGELF
CDR3 length: 11; V gene: TRBV29-1; J gene: TRBJ1-1; CDR3 protein: SVEGGLHTEAF
CDR3 length: 12; V gene: TRBV11-3; J gene: TRBJ2-1; CDR3 protein: ASSLDATIHEQF
CDR3 length: 12; V gene: TRBV27; J gene: TRBJ1-1; CDR3 protein: ASSLAGGPTEAF